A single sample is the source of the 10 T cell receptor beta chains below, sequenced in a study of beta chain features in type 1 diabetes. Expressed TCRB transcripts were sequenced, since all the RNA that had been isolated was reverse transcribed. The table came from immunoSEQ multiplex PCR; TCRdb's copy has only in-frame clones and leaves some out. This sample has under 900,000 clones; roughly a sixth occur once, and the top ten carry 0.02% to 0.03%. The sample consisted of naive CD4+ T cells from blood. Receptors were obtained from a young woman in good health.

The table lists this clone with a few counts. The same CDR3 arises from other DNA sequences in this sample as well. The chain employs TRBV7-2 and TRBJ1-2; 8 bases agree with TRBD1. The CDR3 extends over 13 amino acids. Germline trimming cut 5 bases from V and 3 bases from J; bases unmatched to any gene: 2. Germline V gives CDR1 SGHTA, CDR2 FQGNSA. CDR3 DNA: TGTGCCAGCAGCCTGGACAGGGACTATGGCTACACCTTC. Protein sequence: CASSLDRDYGYTF.

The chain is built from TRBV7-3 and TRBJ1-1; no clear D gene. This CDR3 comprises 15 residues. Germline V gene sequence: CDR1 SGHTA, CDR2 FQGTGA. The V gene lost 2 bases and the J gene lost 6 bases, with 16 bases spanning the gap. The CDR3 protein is CASSLVEAGRSEAFF. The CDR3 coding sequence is TGTGCCAGCAGCTTAGTTGAAGCAGGTAGATCTGAAGCTTTCTTT.

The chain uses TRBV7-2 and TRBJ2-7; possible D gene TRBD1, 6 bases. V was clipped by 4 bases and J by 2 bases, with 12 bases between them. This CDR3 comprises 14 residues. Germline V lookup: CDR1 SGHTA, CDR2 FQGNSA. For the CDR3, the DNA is TGTGCCAGCAGCTCCCGGGCAGGGGCCTACGAGCAGTACTTC. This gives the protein CASSSRAGAYEQYF.

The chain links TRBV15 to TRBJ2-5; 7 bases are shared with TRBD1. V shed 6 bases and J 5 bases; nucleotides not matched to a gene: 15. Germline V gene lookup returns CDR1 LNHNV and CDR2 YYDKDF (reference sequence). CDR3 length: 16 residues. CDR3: CATSSPPHRGRETQYF. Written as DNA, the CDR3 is TGTGCCACCAGTAGCCCCCCCCACAGGGGACGGGAGACCCAGTACTTC.

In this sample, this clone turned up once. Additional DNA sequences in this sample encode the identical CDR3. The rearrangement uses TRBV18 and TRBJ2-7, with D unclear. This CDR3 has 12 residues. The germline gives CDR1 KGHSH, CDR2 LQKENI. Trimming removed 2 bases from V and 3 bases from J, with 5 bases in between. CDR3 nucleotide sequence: TGTGCCAGCTCACCAGGCGTCTACGAGCAGTACTTC. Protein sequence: CASSPGVYEQYF. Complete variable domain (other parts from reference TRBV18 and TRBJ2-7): NAGVMQNPRHLVRRRGQEARLRCSPMKGHSHVYWYRQLPEEGLKFMVYLQKENIIDESGMPKERFSAEFPKEGPSILRIQQVVRGDSAAYFCASSPGVYEQYFGPGTRLTVT.

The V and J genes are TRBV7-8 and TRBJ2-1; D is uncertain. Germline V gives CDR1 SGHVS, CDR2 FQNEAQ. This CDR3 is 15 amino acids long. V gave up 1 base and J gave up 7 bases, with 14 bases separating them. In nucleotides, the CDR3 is TGTGCCAGCAGCTTAGGGGTTGGATCGGTAAATGAGCAGTTCTTC. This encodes CASSLGVGSVNEQFF.

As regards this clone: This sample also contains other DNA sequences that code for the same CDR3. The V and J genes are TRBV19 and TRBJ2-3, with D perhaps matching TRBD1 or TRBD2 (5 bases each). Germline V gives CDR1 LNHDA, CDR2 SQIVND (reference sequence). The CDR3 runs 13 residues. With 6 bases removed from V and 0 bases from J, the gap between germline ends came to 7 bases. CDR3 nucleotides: TGTGCCAGTAGGGGACCTAGCACAGATACGCAGTATTTT. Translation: CASRGPSTDTQYF.

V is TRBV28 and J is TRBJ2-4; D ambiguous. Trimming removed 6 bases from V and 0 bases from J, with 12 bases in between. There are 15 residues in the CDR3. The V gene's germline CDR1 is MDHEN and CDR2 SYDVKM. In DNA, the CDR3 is TGTGCCAGCAGCCGGCTGATGCTAGCCAAAAACATTCAGTACTTC. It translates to CASSRLMLAKNIQYF. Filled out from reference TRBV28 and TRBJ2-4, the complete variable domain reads DVKVTQSSRYLVKRTGEKVFLECVQDMDHENMFWYRQDPGLGLRLIYFSYDVKMKEKGDIPEGYSVSREKKERFSLILESASTNQTSMYLCASSRLMLAKNIQYFGAGTRLSVL.

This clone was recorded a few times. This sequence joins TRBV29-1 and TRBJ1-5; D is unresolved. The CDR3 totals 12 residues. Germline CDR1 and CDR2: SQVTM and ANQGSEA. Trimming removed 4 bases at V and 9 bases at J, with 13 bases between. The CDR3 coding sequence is TGCAGCGTTGTGTGGACGGGTGGGCCCCAGCATTTT. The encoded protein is CSVVWTGGPQHF.

The CDR3 protein is CASSTSHRAYEKLFF. CDR3 nucleotides: TGTGCCAGCAGTACCAGCCACAGGGCTTATGAAAAACTGTTTTTT. The chain combines TRBV28 with TRBJ1-4; TRBD1 might be the D (6 bases). The CDR3 length is 15 residues. Germline V gene data show CDR1 as MDHEN and CDR2 as SYDVKM. Deletions cut 5 bases from V and 6 bases from J, with 16 bases between.